Each of the 27 T cell receptor beta chains below was sequenced from the same sample in a study of CD8 T cells in ankylosing spondylitis. Broader study findings: Within ankylosing spondylitis blood, a TCR beta motif made up of seven to nine highly homologous variants appeared to be characteristic.

Which antigens these TCRs recognize remains unknown. Using its own MiXCR run on the 5' RACE reads, TCRdb lists one record per CDR3 protein. The data hold 300,000 to 400,000 distinct CDR3 sequences, with more than 20% observed a single time. Sequenced material: blood, either unsorted or a sorted T cell fraction (not recorded which). The source is a male donor with ankylosing spondylitis.

J is TRBJ2-5 and V is TRBV12-3 or TRBV12-4, with 8 positions matching TRBD2. The V and J ends lost 4 bases and 4 bases, in that order; junction bases with no gene match: 8. The CDR3 has 15 residues. CDR3 region: CASSSRIAGTETQYF. As DNA, the CDR3 is TGTGCCAGCAGTTCCCGAATAGCGGGAACAGAGACCCAGTACTTC.

CDR3 sequence (DNA): TGTGCCAGCAACAGACACGCGGCCGGGGAGCTGTTTTTT. Its protein product is CASNRHAAGELFF. The chain has TRBV11-2 and TRBJ2-2; D is unresolved. Trimming took 7 bases from V and 6 from J, leaving 12 bases between them. The CDR3 spans 13 residues. In germline, CDR1 is SGHAT, CDR2 FQNNGV.

This clonotype was observed a few times. The rearrangement links TRBV20-1 to TRBJ2-5, with no clear D. The CDR3 runs 13 residues. Per germline, CDR1 DFQATT and CDR2 SNEGSKA (reference sequence). CDR3 coding DNA: TGCAGGGTCTGGGGTTGGGGACAAGAGACCCAGTACTTC. It specifies CRVWGWGQETQYF.

The V gene is TRBV7-8, the J gene TRBJ1-2; TRBD1 is a possible D gene (6 bases). This CDR3 region has 14 residues. Trimming stripped 5 bases from V and 4 bases from J, with 14 bases between. The germline V gene has CDR1 SGHVS and CDR2 FQNEAQ. The CDR3 DNA reads TGTGCCAGCAGCCGAAGTGGGGGCGGCTATGGCTACACCTTC. Translated: CASSRSGGGYGYTF.

This clonotype showed up just a few times. The chain recombines TRBV6-5 with TRBJ1-3; D is undetermined. Germline-derived CDR1 and CDR2 are MNHEY and SVGAGI. The CDR3 runs 11 residues. V gave up 6 bases and J gave up 4 bases, with 4 bases separating them. DNA of the CDR3: TGTGCCAGCAGCCAAGGAAACACCATATATTTT. This translates into CASSQGNTIYF.

J is TRBJ1-1 and V is TRBV12-3 or TRBV12-4; D uncertain. The CDR3 length is 14 residues. The ends were cut back, 6 bases at V and 0 bases at J, with 11 bases in the middle. The CDR3 region has the DNA TGTGCCAGCAGCGGAGAGGGAGTGAACACTGAAGCTTTCTTT. This translates into CASSGEGVNTEAFF.

The chain employs TRBV29-1 and TRBJ2-2, with D tentatively TRBD2 (6 bases). V was shortened by 5 bases and J by 2 bases, with 18 bases between the two germline ends. The CDR3 is 16 residues long. CDR1 and CDR2 (germline): SQVTM, ANQGSEA. The CDR3 nucleotides are TGCAGCGTTCCAAGACCTGGGGGGAGAAACACCGGGGAGCTGTTTTTT. This codes for CSVPRPGGRNTGELFF.

The CDR3 sequence is CATLEGAGSEQYF. In nucleotides, the CDR3 is TGTGCCACCCTGGAGGGGGCAGGGAGCGAGCAGTACTTC. The chain couples TRBV6-1 to TRBJ2-7; possible D gene TRBD1, 7 bases. Trimming pared 10 bases from V and 6 bases from J, leaving 19 bases between. The CDR3 sequence is 13 residues long. Germline V gene lookup returns CDR1 MNHNS and CDR2 SASEGT.

The rearrangement joins TRBV29-1 to TRBJ1-1, with a weak D call TRBD1 (5 bases). V was cut by 1 base and J by 6 bases, with 9 bases left in between. The CDR3 totals 12 residues. Germline V CDR1 and CDR2: SQVTM, ANQGSEA. The CDR3 region has the DNA TGCAGCGTTGAAGGCATGGGGGCTGAAGCTTTCTTT. It yields the protein CSVEGMGAEAFF.

The chain links TRBV20-1 to TRBJ2-1; 7 bases line up with TRBD2. Looked up from germline, CDR1 is DFQATT and CDR2 is SNEGSKA (reference sequence). The CDR3 sequence is 16 residues long. After removal of 0 bases from V and 2 bases from J, the junction contained 7 bases not matched to a gene. The CDR3: CSARDLGAGTYNEQFF. CDR3 DNA: TGCAGTGCTAGAGATCTTGGAGCGGGAACCTACAATGAGCAGTTCTTC.

This clonotype was detected only a few times. The rearrangement joins TRBV24-1 to TRBJ2-1, with 8 bases lining up with TRBD2. J lost 6 bases, V lost 4 bases, and 7 bases had no gene match. This CDR3 comprises 15 residues. Germline lookup yields CDR1 KGHDR and CDR2 SFDVKD. The CDR3 loop is CATSDPGLVGNEQFF. CDR3 DNA sequence: TGTGCCACCAGTGACCCGGGACTAGTTGGCAATGAGCAGTTCTTC.

The rearrangement links TRBV6-5 to TRBJ2-1; 8 bases line up with TRBD2. V lost 1 base, J lost 7 bases, and 6 bases stayed unmatched. This CDR3 comprises 15 residues. From germline, CDR1 is MNHEY and CDR2 SVGAGI. CDR3 sequence (DNA): TGTGCCAGCAGTTACTACGGGACTAGTCAGAATGAGCAGTTCTTC. Translating gives CASSYYGTSQNEQFF.

The chain is built from TRBV20-1 and TRBJ1-2, with a tentative D call TRBD1 (5 bases). Germline CDR1 DFQATT, CDR2 SNEGSKA (reference sequence). CDR3 size: 15 residues. V lost 3 bases, J lost 5 bases, and 19 bases lay in between. The DNA of the CDR3 is TGCAGTGCTAGCGCTCCACTCGGGGGGTCTTATGGCTACACCTTC. As protein: CSASAPLGGSYGYTF.

This chain links TRBV20-1 with TRBJ1-2; 12 bases map to TRBD1. J was trimmed by 6 bases and V by 6 bases; bases with no gene match: 5. CDR1 is DFQATT and CDR2 is SNEGSKA in the germline V gene (reference sequence). The CDR3 extends over 13 amino acids. The CDR3 DNA reads TGCAGTGCAAGGGACAGGGGGCCTGATGGCTACACCTTC. Translation: CSARDRGPDGYTF.

The CDR3 DNA is TGTGCCAGTAGTGTCACAGGGGCTGCTCAGCCCCAGCATTTT. Protein: CASSVTGAAQPQHF. The chain couples TRBV19 to TRBJ1-5; 7 nucleotides agree with TRBD1. Trimming cost V 5 bases and J 6 bases; bases outside gene matches: 7. CDR1 is LNHDA, CDR2 SQIVND, per germline (reference sequence). The CDR3 loop spans 14 amino acids.

This clonotype was seen more than once but under ten times. The chain has TRBV15 and TRBJ2-1, with 12 nucleotides matching TRBD2. CDR1 is LNHNV and CDR2 is YYDKDF in the germline V gene (reference sequence). The V and J ends lost 6 bases and 7 bases, in that order; junction bases with no gene match: 4. This CDR3 is built from 14 residues. DNA of the CDR3: TGTGCCACCAGTCTAGCGGGAGGGCCTAATGAGCAGTTCTTC. Protein sequence: CATSLAGGPNEQFF.

This clonotype was seen more than once but under ten times. V usage is TRBV5-1 and J usage is TRBJ2-1; 8 bases match TRBD2. CDR3 length equals 14 residues. After removal of 6 bases from V and 2 bases from J, the junction contained 4 bases not matched to a gene. CDR1 and CDR2 (germline): SGHRS, YFSETQ. CDR3 bases: TGCGCCAGCACAACTAGCGGAACCTACAATGAGCAGTTCTTC. Its protein is CASTTSGTYNEQFF.

The rearrangement links TRBV5-1 to TRBJ2-7; D unresolved. V was clipped by 0 bases and J by 7 bases, with 14 bases between them. This CDR3 has 14 residues. The germline gives CDR1 SGHRS, CDR2 YFSETQ. This CDR3 reads CASSLGTGTREQYF. CDR3 coding DNA: TGCGCCAGCAGCTTGGGTACGGGCACCCGGGAGCAGTACTTC.

The rearrangement links TRBV5-1 to TRBJ2-1, with TRBD2 matching over 7 bases. The CDR3 runs to 14 residues. Trimming at V came to 6 bases and at J to 7 bases, leaving 10 bases not matched to a gene. Germline lookup yields CDR1 SGHRS and CDR2 YFSETQ. DNA for the CDR3: TGCGCCAGCACCCTAGCGGTCTCGGGTAATGAGCAGTTCTTC. Translated: CASTLAVSGNEQFF.

This clonotype was detected a few times. The rearrangement uses TRBV29-1 and TRBJ2-7; TRBD1 agrees at 7 bases. The CDR3 has 14 amino acids. V trimming: 6 bases; J trimming: 9 bases; junction bases outside the gene matches: 17. Germline V gene data show CDR1 as SQVTM and CDR2 as ANQGSEA. The CDR3 DNA follows: TGCAGCGTCGGAGGACAGGCACCCGACGGAGGGCAGTACTTC. Encoded protein: CSVGGQAPDGGQYF.

This chain links TRBV13 with TRBJ2-7; D is perhaps TRBD1 or TRBD2 (6 bases each). This CDR3 spans 15 amino acids. Germline CDR1 is PRHDT and CDR2 is FYEKMQ (reference sequence). V lost 2 bases, J lost 3 bases, and 14 bases lay in between. The CDR3 bases are TGTGCCAGCAGCTTAATGTGGAGGGGGTTCTACGAGCAGTACTTC. Residues: CASSLMWRGFYEQYF. The full variable domain, rest sourced from reference TRBV13 and TRBJ2-7, is AAGVIQSPRHLIKEKRETATLKCYPIPRHDTVYWYQQGPGQDPQFLISFYEKMQSDKGSIPDRFSAQQFSDYHSELNMSSLELGDSALYFCASSLMWRGFYEQYFGPGTRLTVT.

The chain links TRBV18 to TRBJ1-1; D remains ambiguous. CDR3 size: 16 residues. V dropped 2 bases and J dropped 1 base, with 14 bases sitting between them. Germline lookup yields CDR1 KGHSH and CDR2 LQKENI. Written as DNA, the CDR3 is TGTGCCAGCTCACCAAGAAGAGGTCCAGAGAACACTGAAGCTTTCTTT. Amino acids: CASSPRRGPENTEAFF.

This clonotype was found a few times. The rearrangement links TRBV11-2 to TRBJ2-7; tentatively, D is TRBD1 (5 bases). Looked up from germline, CDR1 is SGHAT and CDR2 is FQNNGV. V was shortened by 8 bases and J by 2 bases, with 19 bases between the two germline ends. The CDR3 is 15 residues long. The CDR3 loop reads CASSGYEGGTYEQYF. The CDR3 DNA follows: TGTGCCAGCTCAGGGTATGAAGGTGGGACCTACGAGCAGTACTTC.

The genes are TRBV24-1 and TRBJ2-1, with 9 bases matching TRBD2. V dropped 4 bases and J dropped 5; count of bases not matched to a gene: 5. The CDR3 is 15 residues long. The germline gives CDR1 KGHDR, CDR2 SFDVKD. In nucleotides, the CDR3 is TGTGCCACCAGTGAACGGACTAGCGCCAACAATGAGCAGTTCTTC. Residues: CATSERTSANNEQFF.

This clonotype was seen a few times. V and J are TRBV11-3 and TRBJ2-3; D might be TRBD1 (5 bases). Germline loops: CDR1 SGHNT, CDR2 YENEEA. CDR3 length: 15 amino acids. The V end lost 5 bases, the J end lost 1 base, and 13 bases lay between the germline ends. The chain's CDR3 is CASSPAPTGTDTQYF. CDR3 nucleotide sequence: TGTGCCAGCAGCCCAGCCCCGACAGGCACAGATACGCAGTATTTT.

This clonotype appeared a few times. One end of the junction does not line up with germline, which may come from a read error. The chain is built from TRBV4-1 and TRBJ2-2, with a weak D call TRBD2 (5 bases). Germline-derived CDR1 and CDR2 are MGHRA and YSYEKL. CDR3 length: 14 residues. The CDR3 nucleotides read TGCGCCAGCAGCCAAGATTGGGCGGCCGGGGAGCTGCTTTTT. Its protein product is CASSQDWAAGELLF.

The CDR3 region has the DNA TGTGCCAGCAGCTTGTCCTTGACCTACGAGCAGTACTTC. Its translation is CASSLSLTYEQYF. V is TRBV5-5 and J is TRBJ2-7; D call uncertain. This CDR3 comprises 13 residues. Trimming shortened V by 1 base and J by 2 bases, and 7 bases separated the two germline ends. Germline V gene lookup returns CDR1 SGHKS and CDR2 YYEKEE (reference sequence).